This T cell receptor beta chain is drawn from a study of cytomegalovirus exposure and HLA in healthy donors. The study, taken as a whole, reports: Presence/absence analysis assumed near-uniform sequencing depth across donors.

The CDR3 is 15 residues long. With 1 base clipped from V and 3 bases from J, the junction kept 5 bases outside the gene matches. CDR1 is MGHDK and CDR2 is SYGVNS in the germline V gene. A word on this clone: Its antigen is unknown.

The primer mix had 60 Vbeta and 13 Jbeta primers. The data were produced by immunoSEQ multiplex PCR, yet TCRdb's version contains in-frame clones alone and is incomplete. The table records 150,000 or so clones, roughly 80% of them present only once. The source of this sequence is a man in his forties or fifties in good health and CMV-seropositive. Sequencing was performed on PBMCs. The chain recombines TRBV25-1 with TRBJ2-7, with 8 bases identical to TRBD1. The CDR3 bases are TGTGCCAGCAGTGAATCAGGGACAGGCGGCTACGAGCAGTACTTC. Translating gives CASSESGTGGYEQYF.